The sequence of this T cell receptor beta chain was determined in a study of blood T cell repertoires in COVID-19. The assay was immunoSEQ multiplex PCR, and TCRdb's table has in-frame clones only and misses some. The repertoire consists of approximately 250,000 clones, with around 89% occurring once and the leading ten covering roughly 1.2%. The CDR3 extends over 14 amino acids. J gave up 5 bases and V 6 bases, and 6 bases lay outside the gene matches. Germline values: CDR1 LNHDA, CDR2 SQIVND (reference sequence). This clonotype was obtained from a woman in her forties with acute COVID-19. The sample consisted of PBMCs or T cells enriched from blood (not recorded which). V gene TRBV19 combines with J gene TRBJ2-4, with 8 bases lining up with TRBD1. CDR3 in amino acids: CASSPQTGENIQYF. The CDR3 coding sequence is TGTGCCAGTAGCCCCCAGACAGGGGAAAACATTCAGTACTTC.